This TCR beta chain derives from a study of blood T cell dynamics during melanoma immunotherapy. For the study at large: Standard first-line treatment here was pembrolizumab or nivolumab plus ipilimumab in metastatic melanoma.

A fixed DNA input of roughly 0.35 ug was used per bulk PBMC sample. Sequenced by immunoSEQ multiplex PCR; TCRdb stores in-frame clones only, minus some. The sample includes over 10,000 clones, around 84% of them seen just once. Trimming pared 3 bases from V and 0 bases from J, leaving 15 bases between. This CDR3 contains 17 residues. Germline-derived CDR1 and CDR2 are LNHDA and SQIVND (reference sequence). Time point denoted: pre-treatment baseline. Sampling occurred pretreatment (T0) and at week 3 (W3), after cycle one of checkpoint blockade. Sequencing was performed on blood, taken from a patient treated with checkpoint blockade. The origin of this receptor is a human donor with melanoma. The chain links TRBV19 to TRBJ1-5; the D is unclear. The CDR3, as DNA: TGTGCCAGTAGTATGGCGGGTGTTCCCCTTAGCAATCAGCCCCAGCATTTT. This translates into CASSMAGVPLSNQPQHF.